Below are 21 T cell receptor beta chains sequenced from a single sample in a study of regulatory T cells in long-lasting Graves disease. Time point meaning: newly diagnosed GD, antithyroid drugs for less than 3 months. Extracted PBMC RNA gave rise to the TCR library. Investigators prepared the TCR beta libraries by applying iRepertoire HTBI primers and Arm-PCR of CDR3 regions. TCRdb called the multiplex PCR reads again in MiXCR, with one record for every CDR3 protein. Of more than 300,000 distinct CDR3 sequences listed, around a sixth are singletons. Material: peripheral blood mononuclear cells (PBMCs), obtained at new diagnosis, from a patient treated with antithyroid drugs. These receptors all stem from a female donor with Graves disease.

This clonotype appeared once. The chain combines TRBV27 with TRBJ1-2, with D hard to call. Trimming pared 5 bases from V and 5 bases from J, leaving 9 bases between. From germline, CDR1 is MNHEY and CDR2 SMNVEV (reference sequence). The CDR3 runs 12 residues. The CDR3: CASSEDLYGYTF. Here the CDR3 DNA reads TGTGCCAGCAGTGAAGACCTGTATGGCTACACCTTC.

This clonotype has a count of ten or more. The chain joins TRBV12-5 to TRBJ2-3; the D is unclear. Trimming shortened V by 6 bases and J by 2 bases, and 9 bases separated the two germline ends. CDR1 LGHNT and CDR2 FRNRAP come from the germline V gene. CDR3 size: 13 residues. The CDR3 loop is CASGLTHTDTQYF. CDR3 DNA sequence: TGTGCTAGTGGCCTGACCCACACAGATACGCAGTATTTT.

This clonotype was seen ten or more times. This chain links TRBV28 with TRBJ1-1; D is undetermined. CDR1 MDHEN and CDR2 SYDVKM come from the germline V gene. The CDR3 has 15 amino acids. Deletions cut 7 bases from V and 4 bases from J, with 19 bases between. The CDR3 region is CASILPRTAATEAFF. Here the CDR3 DNA reads TGTGCCAGCATCTTGCCCCGGACCGCAGCCACTGAAGCTTTCTTT.

In this sample, this clonotype turned up many times. V is TRBV28 and J is TRBJ1-2; no clear D gene. V lost 8 bases, J lost 9 bases, and 13 bases lay in between. The CDR3 extends over 11 amino acids. Germline loops: CDR1 MDHEN, CDR2 SYDVKM. CDR3 DNA: TGTGCCAGCGGGCGAGAAGGGCGCTACACCTTC. It specifies CASGREGRYTF.

V usage is TRBV10-3 and J usage is TRBJ2-5; D remains ambiguous. The V gene's germline CDR1 is ENHRY and CDR2 SYGVKD. V dropped 8 bases and J dropped 7 bases, with 20 bases sitting between them. This CDR3 has 14 residues. The CDR3, as DNA: TGTGCCATCCGACCCTCGTCCACCCTTGCGACCCAGTACTTC. Its protein product is CAIRPSSTLATQYF.

This clonotype was seen a few times. The chain uses TRBV4-2 and TRBJ2-3, with 14 positions matching TRBD2. The DNA matches TRBJ2-5 better at its end, which makes the J call doubtful. Germline loops: CDR1 LGHNA, CDR2 YNFKEQ. The CDR3 extends over 17 amino acids. The chain's CDR3 is CASSQEGLAGAGETQYF. CDR3 DNA: TGTGCCAGCAGCCAGGAGGGACTAGCGGGAGCGGGGGAGACCCAGTACTTC.

This clonotype was recorded many times. The V gene is TRBV20-1, the J gene TRBJ1-2; no definite D call. The length of the CDR3 is 12 residues. CDR1 and CDR2 (germline): DFQATT, SNEGSKA (reference sequence). V shed 0 bases and J shed 3 bases, with 5 bases lying between them. The CDR3 coding sequence is TGCAGTGCTAGAGAAGGACACTATGGCTACACCTTC. Translation: CSAREGHYGYTF.

Ten or more counts support this clonotype. The chain links TRBV13 to TRBJ1-3; D perhaps matches TRBD1 (5 bases). V was shortened by 2 bases and J by 4 bases, with 12 bases between the two germline ends. The CDR3 spans 15 residues. The V gene's germline CDR1 is PRHDT and CDR2 FYEKMQ (reference sequence). Written as DNA, the CDR3 is TGTGCCAGCAGCTTAATCGGGGGATCCGGAAACACCATATATTTT. This codes for CASSLIGGSGNTIYF.

The rearrangement uses TRBV12-5 and TRBJ1-1; D gene ambiguous. The V gene lost 1 base and the J gene lost 0 bases, with 6 bases spanning the gap. Germline CDR1 reads LGHNT; CDR2 reads FRNRAP. The CDR3 loop spans 14 amino acids. The CDR3 protein is CASGLGHLNTEAFF. The CDR3 region has the DNA TGTGCTAGTGGTTTGGGGCACCTGAACACTGAAGCTTTCTTT.

A few counts support this clonotype. The gene calls are TRBV7-6 and TRBJ2-3, with a weak D call TRBD2 (5 bases). The V gene's germline CDR1 is SGHVS and CDR2 FNYEAQ. The CDR3 is 14 residues long. Trimming cost V 4 bases and J 4 bases, with 12 bases left between them. CDR3 residues: CASSSLLGADTQYF. CDR3 nucleotide sequence: TGTGCCAGCAGCTCTCTCCTCGGGGCAGATACGCAGTATTTT.

This clonotype occurred many times. The V call is TRBV2, the J call TRBJ1-2; the match to TRBD1 covers 10 bases. Germline CDR1 is SNHLY and CDR2 is FYNNEI. The CDR3 sequence is 14 residues long. V dropped 7 bases and J dropped 6; count of bases not matched to a gene: 8. The CDR3 reads CASILGQGVDGYTF. CDR3 bases: TGTGCCAGCATCCTTGGACAGGGGGTGGATGGCTACACCTTC.

This clonotype was counted many times. J is TRBJ2-1 and V is TRBV27; TRBD1 matches 7 bases. J gave up 6 bases and V 6 bases, and 11 bases lay outside the gene matches. Germline V gene sequence: CDR1 MNHEY, CDR2 SMNVEV (reference sequence). The CDR3 is made up of 15 amino acids. The CDR3 reads CASSPLLTGINEQFF. CDR3 nucleotides: TGTGCCAGCAGCCCCCTATTGACAGGGATCAATGAGCAGTTCTTC.

This clonotype turned up a few times. CDR3 DNA: TGTGCCAGCAGTTTACAGACAGGCTTTAATTCACCCCTCCACTTT. Translating it yields CASSLQTGFNSPLHF. The J gene is TRBJ1-6, the V gene TRBV12-3 or TRBV12-4, with D tentatively TRBD1 (6 bases). Trimming cost V 2 bases and J 6 bases, with 11 bases left between them. This CDR3 region has 15 residues.

The V call is TRBV7-9, the J call TRBJ2-7; 8 positions agree with TRBD2. Germline-derived CDR1 and CDR2 are SEHNR and FQNEAQ (reference sequence). Trimming at V came to 2 bases and at J to 0 bases, leaving 6 bases not matched to a gene. The CDR3 totals 16 residues. The CDR3 spells CASSLLPSGGSYEQYF. As DNA, the CDR3 is TGTGCCAGCAGCTTACTTCCCAGCGGGGGCTCCTACGAGCAGTACTTC.

This clonotype was counted at least ten times. The V and J genes are TRBV19 and TRBJ2-2; 13 bases agree with TRBD2. Germline assignment: CDR1 LNHDA and CDR2 SQIVND (reference sequence). V was clipped by 3 bases and J by 5 bases; unmatched bases: 9. The length of the CDR3 is 18 residues. The CDR3 protein is CASSMGGLAGDRTGELFF. Here the CDR3 DNA reads TGTGCCAGTAGTATGGGAGGACTAGCGGGAGATCGGACCGGGGAGCTGTTTTTT.

This clonotype was found many times. The chain is built from TRBV3-1 and TRBJ2-5, with TRBD1 matching over 10 bases. There are 15 residues in the CDR3. With 1 base clipped from V and 5 bases from J, the junction kept 4 bases outside the gene matches. Per germline, CDR1 LGHDT and CDR2 YNNKEL (reference sequence). CDR3 protein: CASSQGDRGVETQYF. In nucleotides, the CDR3 is TGTGCCAGCAGCCAAGGGGACAGGGGCGTCGAGACCCAGTACTTC.

In this sample, this clonotype turned up many times. The chain employs TRBV5-1 and TRBJ1-4; no definite D call. The ends were cut back, 2 bases at V and 8 bases at J, with 16 bases in the middle. Germline CDR1 and CDR2: SGHRS and YFSETQ. The CDR3 extends over 15 amino acids. CDR3: CASSLIDPKGEKLFF. CDR3 coding DNA: TGCGCCAGCAGCTTAATTGACCCAAAAGGGGAAAAACTGTTTTTT.

This clonotype was observed many times. The chain carries TRBV24-1 and TRBJ2-2; 7 bases match TRBD2. V lost 2 bases and J lost 1; bases outside the gene matches: 0. The CDR3 loop spans 15 amino acids. From germline, CDR1 is KGHDR and CDR2 SFDVKD. The CDR3 DNA reads as TGTGCCACCAGTGATTCTAGCGGGAACACCGGGGAGCTGTTTTTT. It translates to CATSDSSGNTGELFF.

This clonotype was recorded at least ten times. V is TRBV2 and J is TRBJ2-3, with 8 bases matching TRBD2. The V gene end was trimmed by 4 bases and the J gene end by 1 base; junction bases not matched to a gene: 13. The germline V gene has CDR1 SNHLY and CDR2 FYNNEI. CDR3 length equals 18 residues. The CDR3 protein is CASSGHGTRLLGTDTQYF. The CDR3, as DNA: TGTGCCAGCAGTGGTCACGGGACTAGACTCCTCGGCACAGATACGCAGTATTTT.

V usage is TRBV10-3 and J usage is TRBJ2-1; TRBD2 agrees at 10 bases. The length of the CDR3 is 12 residues. With V trimmed by 11 bases and J by 6 bases, 4 bases remained unmatched. From germline, CDR1 is ENHRY and CDR2 SYGVKD. In DNA, the CDR3 is TGTGCCTCAATAGCGGGAGGCAATGAGCAGTTCTTC. It codes for CASIAGGNEQFF.

This clonotype came up many times. This chain uses TRBV15 with TRBJ2-3; D gene unclear. The CDR3 extends over 12 amino acids. The V and J ends lost 8 bases and 4 bases respectively, with 10 bases between them. Looked up from germline, CDR1 is LNHNV and CDR2 is YYDKDF (reference sequence). In DNA form, the CDR3 reads TGTGCCACCGACCCAGACGCAGATACGCAGTATTTT. As protein: CATDPDADTQYF.